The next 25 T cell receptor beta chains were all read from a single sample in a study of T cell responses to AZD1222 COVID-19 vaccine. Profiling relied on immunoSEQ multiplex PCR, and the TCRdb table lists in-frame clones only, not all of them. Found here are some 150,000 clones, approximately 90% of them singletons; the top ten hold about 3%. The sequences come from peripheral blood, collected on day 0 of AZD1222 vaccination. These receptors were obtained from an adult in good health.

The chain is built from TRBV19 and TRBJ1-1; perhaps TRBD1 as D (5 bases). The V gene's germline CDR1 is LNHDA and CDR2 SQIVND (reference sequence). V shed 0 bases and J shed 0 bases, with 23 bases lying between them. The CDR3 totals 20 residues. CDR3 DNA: TGTGCCAGTAGTATAGATCTATGGAGGACGACGACAGCGATGAACACTGAAGCTTTCTTT. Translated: CASSIDLWRTTTAMNTEAFF.

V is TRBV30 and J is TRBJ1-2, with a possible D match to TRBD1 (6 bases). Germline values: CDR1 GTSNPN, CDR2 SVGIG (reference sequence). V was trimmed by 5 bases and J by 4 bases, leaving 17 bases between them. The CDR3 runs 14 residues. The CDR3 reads CAWEGDQGSYGYTF. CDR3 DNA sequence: TGTGCCTGGGAGGGGGATCAGGGGTCCTATGGCTACACCTTC.

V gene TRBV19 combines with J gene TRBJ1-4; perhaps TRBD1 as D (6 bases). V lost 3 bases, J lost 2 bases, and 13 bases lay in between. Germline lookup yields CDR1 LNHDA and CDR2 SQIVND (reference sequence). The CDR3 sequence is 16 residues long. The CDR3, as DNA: TGTGCCAGTAGTATTGGGGGGGCGGCTACTAATGAAAAACTGTTTTTT. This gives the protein CASSIGGAATNEKLFF.

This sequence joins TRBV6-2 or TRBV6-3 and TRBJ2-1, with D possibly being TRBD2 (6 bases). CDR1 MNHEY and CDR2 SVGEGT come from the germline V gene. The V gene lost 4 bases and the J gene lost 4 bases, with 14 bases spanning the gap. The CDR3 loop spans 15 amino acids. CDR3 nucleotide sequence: TGTGCCAGCAGTTGGCGGGACTGGACTTACAATGAGCAGTTCTTC. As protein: CASSWRDWTYNEQFF.

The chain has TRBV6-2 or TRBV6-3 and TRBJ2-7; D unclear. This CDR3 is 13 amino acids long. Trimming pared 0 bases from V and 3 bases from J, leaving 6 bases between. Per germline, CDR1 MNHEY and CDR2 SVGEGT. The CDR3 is CASSYSVSYEQYF. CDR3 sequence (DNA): TGTGCCAGCAGTTACTCGGTAAGCTACGAGCAGTACTTC.

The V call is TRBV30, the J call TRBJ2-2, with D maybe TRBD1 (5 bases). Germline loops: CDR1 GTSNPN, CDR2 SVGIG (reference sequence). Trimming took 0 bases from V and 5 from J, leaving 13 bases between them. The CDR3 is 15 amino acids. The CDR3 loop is CAWSVGALLTGELFF. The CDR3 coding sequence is TGTGCCTGGAGTGTTGGGGCCCTGTTAACCGGGGAGCTGTTTTTT.

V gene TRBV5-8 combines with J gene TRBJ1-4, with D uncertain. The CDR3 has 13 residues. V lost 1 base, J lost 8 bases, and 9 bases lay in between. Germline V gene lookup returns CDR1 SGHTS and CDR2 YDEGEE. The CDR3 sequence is CASSLLEEEKLFF. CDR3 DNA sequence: TGTGCCAGCAGCTTGCTGGAGGAAGAAAAACTGTTTTTT. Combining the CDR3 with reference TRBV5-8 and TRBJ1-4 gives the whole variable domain EAGVTQSPTHLIKTRGQQATLRCSPISGHTSVYWYQQALGLGLQFLLWYDEGEERNRGNFPPRFSGRQFPNYSSELNVNALELEDSALYLCASSLLEEEKLFFGSGTQLSVL.

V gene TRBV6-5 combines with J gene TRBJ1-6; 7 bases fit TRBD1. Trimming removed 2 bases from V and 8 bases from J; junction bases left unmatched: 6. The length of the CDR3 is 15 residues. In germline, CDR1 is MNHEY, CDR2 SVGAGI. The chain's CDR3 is CASSYTDRDHSPLHF. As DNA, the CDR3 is TGTGCCAGCAGTTACACCGACAGGGACCATTCACCCCTCCACTTT.

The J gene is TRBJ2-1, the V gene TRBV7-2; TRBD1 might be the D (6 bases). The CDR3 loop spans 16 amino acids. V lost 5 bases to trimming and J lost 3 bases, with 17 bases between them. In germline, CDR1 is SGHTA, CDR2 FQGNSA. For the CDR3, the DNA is TGTGCCAGCAGCCCACTAAGGGGGAGCCTCTACAATGAGCAGTTCTTC. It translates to CASSPLRGSLYNEQFF.

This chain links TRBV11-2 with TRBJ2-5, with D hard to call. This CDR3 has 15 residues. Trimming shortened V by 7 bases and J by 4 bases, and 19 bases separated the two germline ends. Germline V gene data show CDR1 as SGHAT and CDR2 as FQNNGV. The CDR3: CASTPSGSQGETQYF. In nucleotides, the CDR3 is TGTGCCAGCACCCCCTCAGGAAGCCAAGGAGAGACCCAGTACTTC.

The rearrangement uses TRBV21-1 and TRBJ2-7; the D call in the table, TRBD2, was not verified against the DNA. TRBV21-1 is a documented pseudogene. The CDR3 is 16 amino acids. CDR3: CASSKLGGGVSYEQYF. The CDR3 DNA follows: TGTGCCAGCAGCAAACTTGGCGGGGGGGTTTCCTACGAGCAGTACTTC.

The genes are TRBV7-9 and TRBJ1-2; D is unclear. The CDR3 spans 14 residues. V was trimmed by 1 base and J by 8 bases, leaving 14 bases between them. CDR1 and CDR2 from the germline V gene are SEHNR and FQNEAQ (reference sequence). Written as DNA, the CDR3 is TGTGCCAGCAGCTTAGACAACGTCCCGTTGGGCTACACCTTC. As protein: CASSLDNVPLGYTF.

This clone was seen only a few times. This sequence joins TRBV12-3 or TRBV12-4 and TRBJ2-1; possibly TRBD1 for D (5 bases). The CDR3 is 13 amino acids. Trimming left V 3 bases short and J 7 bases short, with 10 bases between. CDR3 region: CASSFSQANEQFF. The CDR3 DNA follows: TGTGCCAGCAGTTTTTCACAGGCAAATGAGCAGTTCTTC.

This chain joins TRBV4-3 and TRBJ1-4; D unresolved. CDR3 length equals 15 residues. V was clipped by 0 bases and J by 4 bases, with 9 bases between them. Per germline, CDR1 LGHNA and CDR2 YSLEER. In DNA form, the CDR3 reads TGCGCCAGCAGCCAAGATGGGCTTTTTAATGAAAAACTGTTTTTT. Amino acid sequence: CASSQDGLFNEKLFF.

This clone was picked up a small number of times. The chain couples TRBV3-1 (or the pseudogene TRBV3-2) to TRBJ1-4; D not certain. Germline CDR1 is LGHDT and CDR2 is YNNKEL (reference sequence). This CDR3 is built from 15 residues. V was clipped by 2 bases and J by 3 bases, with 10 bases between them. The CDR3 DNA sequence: TGTGCCAGCAGCCAATCTTGGTCGCCTAATGAAAAACTGTTTTTT. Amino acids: CASSQSWSPNEKLFF.

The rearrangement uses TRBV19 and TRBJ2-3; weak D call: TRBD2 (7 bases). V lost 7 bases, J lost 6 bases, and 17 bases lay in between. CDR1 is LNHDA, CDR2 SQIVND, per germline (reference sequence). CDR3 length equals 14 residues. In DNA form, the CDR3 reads TGTGCCAGTACCCTAGTGGGGGGGGCGGATACGCAGTATTTT. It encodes CASTLVGGADTQYF.

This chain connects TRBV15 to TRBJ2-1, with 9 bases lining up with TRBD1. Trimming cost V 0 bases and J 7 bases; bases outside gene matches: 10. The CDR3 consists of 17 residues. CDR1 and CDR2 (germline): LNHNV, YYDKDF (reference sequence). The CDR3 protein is CATSRDPGQGSSNEQFF. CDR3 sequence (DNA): TGTGCCACCAGCAGAGATCCGGGACAGGGTTCGTCGAATGAGCAGTTCTTC.

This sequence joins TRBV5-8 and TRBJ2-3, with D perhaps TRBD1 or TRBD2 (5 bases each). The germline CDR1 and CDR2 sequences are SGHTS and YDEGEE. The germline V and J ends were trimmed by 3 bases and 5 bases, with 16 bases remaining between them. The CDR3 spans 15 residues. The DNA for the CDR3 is TGTGCCAGCAGCTCCGGGACCGTAAGCGAAGATACGCAGTATTTT. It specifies CASSSGTVSEDTQYF.

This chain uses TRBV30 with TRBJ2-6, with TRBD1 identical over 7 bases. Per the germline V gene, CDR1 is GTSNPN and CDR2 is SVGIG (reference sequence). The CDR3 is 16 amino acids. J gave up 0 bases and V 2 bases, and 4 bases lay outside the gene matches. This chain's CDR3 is CAWSQGVISGANVLTF. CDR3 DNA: TGTGCCTGGAGTCAGGGGGTAATCTCTGGGGCCAACGTCCTGACTTTC.

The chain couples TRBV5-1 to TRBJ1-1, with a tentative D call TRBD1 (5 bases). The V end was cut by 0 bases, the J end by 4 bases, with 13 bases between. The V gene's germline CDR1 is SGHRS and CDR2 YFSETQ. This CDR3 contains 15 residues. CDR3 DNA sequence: TGCGCCAGCAGCTTGGAATGGGGGGGAGGCACTGAAGCTTTCTTT. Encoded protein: CASSLEWGGGTEAFF.

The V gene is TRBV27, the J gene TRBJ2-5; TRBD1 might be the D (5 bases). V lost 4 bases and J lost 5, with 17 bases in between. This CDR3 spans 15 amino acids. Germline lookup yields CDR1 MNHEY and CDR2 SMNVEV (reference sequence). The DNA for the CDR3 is TGTGCCAGCAGTTCGGTACAGGATAGACGGGAGACCCAGTACTTC. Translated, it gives CASSSVQDRRETQYF.

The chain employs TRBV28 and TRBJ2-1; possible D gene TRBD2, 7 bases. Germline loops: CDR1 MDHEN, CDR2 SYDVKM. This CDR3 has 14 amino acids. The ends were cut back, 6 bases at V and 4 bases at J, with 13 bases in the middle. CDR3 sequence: CASRRGRGYNEQFF. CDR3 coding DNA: TGTGCCAGCAGGCGGGGGCGAGGATACAATGAGCAGTTCTTC. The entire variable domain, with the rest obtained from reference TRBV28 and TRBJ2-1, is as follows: DVKVTQSSRYLVKRTGEKVFLECVQDMDHENMFWYRQDPGLGLRLIYFSYDVKMKEKGDIPEGYSVSREKKERFSLILESASTNQTSMYLCASRRGRGYNEQFFGPGTRLTVL.

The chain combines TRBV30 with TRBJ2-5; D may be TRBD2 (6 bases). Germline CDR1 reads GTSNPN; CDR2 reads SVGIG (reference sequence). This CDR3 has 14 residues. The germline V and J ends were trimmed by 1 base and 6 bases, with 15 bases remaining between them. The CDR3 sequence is CAWSDVGGWKTQYF. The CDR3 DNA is TGTGCCTGGAGTGATGTGGGAGGTTGGAAGACCCAGTACTTC.

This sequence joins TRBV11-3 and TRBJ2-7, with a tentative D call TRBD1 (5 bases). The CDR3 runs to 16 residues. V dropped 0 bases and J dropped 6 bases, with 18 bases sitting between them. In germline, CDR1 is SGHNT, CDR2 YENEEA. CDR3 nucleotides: TGTGCCAGCAGCTTAGATCAGGGCCCAAATCCCGGCGAGCAGTACTTC. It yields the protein CASSLDQGPNPGEQYF.

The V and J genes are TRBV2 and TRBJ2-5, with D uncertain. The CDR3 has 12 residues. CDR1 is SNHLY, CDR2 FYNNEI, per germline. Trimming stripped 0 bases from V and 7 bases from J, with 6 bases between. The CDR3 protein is CASSEARRTQYF. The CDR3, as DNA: TGTGCCAGCAGTGAAGCACGCAGGACCCAGTACTTC.